The T cell receptor beta chain described here comes from a study of human T cells and chemical hapten exposure (dated by TCRdb to about 2021). Study-level background: The libraries were sequenced as a pool, and the TCR yield per sample differed mostly because of small variations in library volumes within the pool. In alopecia patients, the study followed how the peripheral blood TCR repertoire changed in vivo over primary and secondary sensitization to diphenylcyclopropenone (DPC), a hapten. Each blood RNA sample was used to sequence both TCR alpha and TCR beta chains.

Summary of the overall study and its limitations: The number of TCRs above 1 in 1000 frequency did not change with DPC sensitization; there was no evidence of global repertoire structure alterations. Repeated subsampling changed both the strength of the expansion versus patch-test correlation and the threshold at which that correlation became significant.

Read against the paper, the sample's time point label means: healthy volunteer bleed at 2 weeks. Total RNA was isolated from unfractionated whole blood collected in Tempus Blood RNA tubes. A handful of healthy volunteers were used as TCR sequencing controls and were bled at day 0, 2 weeks and 6 weeks. The sample holds many counts of this clonotype. There is no known antigen for this receptor. No base quality information exists; no much larger clone differs at one position. The CDR3 spans 17 residues, from the cysteine through the phenylalanine. Kept here is only the CDR3 DNA, which spans 51 bases and is read in frame from base 1. Based on the germline V gene, the CDR1 and CDR2 sequences are SQVTM and ANQGSEA. The germline V end is reduced by 6 bases and the J end by 3 bases; junction bases left unmatched: 18. Library prep was done by RACE. The run used a NextSeq 500. Library preparation attached unique molecular identifiers to individual cDNA molecules for quantitative, reproducible TCR counting. The authors processed their data as follows. A median of roughly 99,000 TCRs per sample was observed, with a range of 23,224 to 690,600. V, J and CDR3 annotation of the TCR reads was performed with the Decombinator software suite. To make PS versus PT1 abundance plots, every sample was subsampled to the same number of TCRs (28,000). TCRs were defined as expanded if absent before sensitization and observed at least eight times at the 2-week time point. The public reads were reprocessed in TCRdb via fastp at Q25 and MiXCR, keeping in-frame beta chains. A single entry per CDR3 protein holds the most common genes and DNA from its merged rows. What appears here as the V and J calls and clone size reflects TCRdb's work, not the paper's. Within this sample are over 85,000 distinct CDR3 sequences, with roughly 8% of them counted one time only. Approximately 2.8% of the sample goes to the ten largest clones.

The sequenced material came from whole blood. This clonotype was obtained from a female donor in good health. Some clones in this sample may be carry-over from other donors' samples. The chain uses TRBV29-1 and TRBJ2-3; 7 nucleotides in the junction match TRBD2. Read as DNA, the sequence is TGCAGCGTGAGGGGCCTTTCCGGGAGGTTCGGAACAGATACGCAGTATTTT. This encodes CSVRGLSGRFGTDTQYF.